Listed below are T cell receptor beta chains from one sample, sequenced in a study of T cells in localized non-small cell lung cancer. The protocol was immunoSEQ multiplex PCR, while the TCRdb copy is restricted to in-frame clones and leaves out a portion. The repertoire holds around 50,000 clones, with roughly 85% as singletons. Specimen: peripheral blood, collected before any cancer treatment. Receptors were obtained from a woman aged 35 to 75 with stage I lung adenocarcinoma. Each CDR3 is given with its conserved first and last residue. D genes are given only for firm matches. Not every row has a clone size; where given, it reads once, few, many or a size class.

cdr3_aa: CASSYRDRGNVETQYF; cdr3_nt: TGTGCCAGCAGTTACAGGGACAGGGGGAATGTAGAGACCCAGTACTTC; v_call: TRBV6-5; clone_size: NA; j_call: TRBJ2-5; d_call: TRBD1
cdr3_aa: CASSLGQIYGNTIYF; cdr3_nt: TGCGCCAGCAGCCTGGGACAGATCTATGGAAACACCATATATTTT; v_call: TRBV5-1; clone_size: NA; j_call: TRBJ1-3; d_call: TRBD1
cdr3_aa: CASRRLTLGTQYF; cdr3_nt: TGTGCCAGCAGGAGACTGACCTTAGGTACGCAGTATTTT; v_call: TRBV6-6; clone_size: NA; j_call: TRBJ2-3; d_call: NA
cdr3_aa: CASSFGSSETQYF; cdr3_nt: TGTGCCAGCAGCTTTGGGTCTTCGGAGACCCAGTACTTC; v_call: TRBV7-2; clone_size: NA; j_call: TRBJ2-5; d_call: NA
cdr3_aa: CASSPRDRVFYEQYF; cdr3_nt: TGTGCCAGCAGCCCCCGGGACAGGGTCTTCTACGAGCAGTACTTC; v_call: TRBV21-1; clone_size: NA; j_call: TRBJ2-7; d_call: NA
cdr3_aa: CASVETERSPLHF; cdr3_nt: TGTGCCAGCGTCGAGACAGAGAGGTCACCCCTCCACTTT; v_call: TRBV28; clone_size: NA; j_call: TRBJ1-6; d_call: NA
cdr3_aa: CASSQEGTGWNTEAFF; cdr3_nt: TGCGCCAGCAGCCAAGAGGGGACAGGCTGGAACACTGAAGCTTTCTTT; v_call: TRBV4-1; clone_size: NA; j_call: TRBJ1-1; d_call: TRBD1
cdr3_aa: CASSEGAGNTIYF; cdr3_nt: TGTGCCAGCAGTGAAGGGGCTGGAAACACCATATATTTT; v_call: TRBV6-1; clone_size: NA; j_call: TRBJ1-3; d_call: NA
cdr3_aa: CASSLFYREGEAFF; cdr3_nt: TGTGCCAGCAGCTTATTTTACCGAGAGGGAGAAGCTTTCTTT; v_call: TRBV7-8; clone_size: NA; j_call: TRBJ1-1; d_call: NA
cdr3_aa: CASSPQGRDTQYF; cdr3_nt: TGTGCCAGCTCACCCCAAGGGAGGGATACGCAGTATTTT; v_call: TRBV18; clone_size: NA; j_call: TRBJ2-3; d_call: NA
cdr3_aa: CASSLGRLSTGELFF; cdr3_nt: TGCGCCAGCAGCTTGGGTCGTCTTTCCACCGGGGAGCTGTTTTTT; v_call: TRBV5-1; clone_size: once; j_call: TRBJ2-2; d_call: NA
cdr3_aa: CASSFGQAGSPLHF; cdr3_nt: TGTGCCAGCAGCTTCGGACAGGCCGGTTCACCCCTCCACTTT; v_call: TRBV9; clone_size: NA; j_call: TRBJ1-6; d_call: TRBD1
cdr3_aa: CSVGLAGAYNEQFF; cdr3_nt: TGCAGCGTTGGTCTAGCGGGGGCCTACAATGAGCAGTTCTTC; v_call: TRBV29-1; clone_size: NA; j_call: TRBJ2-1; d_call: TRBD2
cdr3_aa: CASSQDPARSYEQYF; cdr3_nt: TGTGCCAGCAGCCAAGATCCTGCCAGAAGTTACGAGCAGTACTTC; v_call: TRBV14; clone_size: NA; j_call: TRBJ2-7; d_call: NA
cdr3_aa: CASSGYGLDYGYTF; cdr3_nt: TGTGCCAGCAGCGGATACGGGCTGGACTATGGCTACACCTTC; v_call: TRBV9; clone_size: NA; j_call: TRBJ1-2; d_call: NA
cdr3_aa: CASKSTDTQYF; cdr3_nt: TGTGCCAGCAAGAGCACAGATACGCAGTATTTT; v_call: TRBV2; clone_size: NA; j_call: TRBJ2-3; d_call: NA
cdr3_aa: CASSQDRGEGVFF; cdr3_nt: TGTGCCAGCAGCCAAGATCGGGGGGAAGGGGTGTTTTTT; v_call: TRBV4-2; clone_size: NA; j_call: TRBJ1-4; d_call: NA